The 10 T cell receptor beta chains below come from one sample, sequenced in a study of blood T cell repertoires in COVID-19. Produced via immunoSEQ multiplex PCR; TCRdb's table is partial and in-frame only. The sample shows about 160,000 clones, about 83% of them seen only once. Sequences were obtained from peripheral blood. The receptors stem from a man between 65 and 85 years old who had recovered from COVID-19.

The chain links TRBV7-2 to TRBJ1-5; no clear D gene. The CDR3 sequence is 13 residues long. V was shortened by 1 base and J by 7 bases, with 8 bases between the two germline ends. CDR1 is SGHTA and CDR2 is FQGNSA in the germline V gene. CDR3 nucleotide sequence: TGTGCCAGCAGCTTAGATCCAGGACAGCCCCAGCATTTT. Protein: CASSLDPGQPQHF.

V gene TRBV6-5 combines with J gene TRBJ1-1, with 9 bases that match TRBD1. CDR3 size: 13 residues. CDR1 is MNHEY and CDR2 is SVGAGI in the germline V gene. The J segment lost 8 bases and the V segment lost 6 bases, leaving 7 bases of the junction unmatched. In nucleotides, the CDR3 is TGTGCCAGCAGAAGACAGGGGGATCGAGAAGCTTTCTTT. Residues: CASRRQGDREAFF.

This sequence joins TRBV6-2 or TRBV6-3 and TRBJ2-1, with TRBD2 matching 9 bases. J was trimmed by 3 bases and V by 0 bases; bases with no gene match: 6. This CDR3 is 17 amino acids long. Germline lookup yields CDR1 MNHEY and CDR2 SVGEGT. The CDR3 sequence: CASSYSKVSGSYNEQFF. DNA of the CDR3: TGTGCCAGCAGTTACTCGAAGGTTAGCGGGAGCTACAATGAGCAGTTCTTC.

As regards this clone: At one boundary the junction diverges from the germline segment, which might be a read error. The chain recombines TRBV5-1 with TRBJ2-1; 7 bases fit TRBD1. This CDR3 spans 13 amino acids. Germline values: CDR1 SGHRS, CDR2 YFSETQ. The CDR3 reads CASSFVQGDEQFF. Written as DNA, the CDR3 is TGCGCTAGCAGCTTCGTTCAGGGGGATGAGCAGTTCTTC.

The chain couples TRBV7-2 to TRBJ2-5; the match to TRBD1 covers 8 bases. The CDR3 spans 14 residues. V was pared by 5 bases and J by 5 bases, with 7 bases of the junction left unmatched. Germline values: CDR1 SGHTA, CDR2 FQGNSA. The DNA for the CDR3 is TGTGCCAGCAGCCCCGACAGGGGTTCTGAGACCCAGTACTTC. Amino acids: CASSPDRGSETQYF.

J is TRBJ2-5 and V is TRBV15; 8 bases align to TRBD1. The CDR3 runs 14 residues. Germline CDR1 LNHNV, CDR2 YYDKDF (reference sequence). Unmatched junction bases numbered 3, after V lost 4 bases and J lost 2 bases. CDR3 sequence: CATSKGTGQETQYF. The CDR3 nucleotides read TGTGCCACCAGCAAGGGGACAGGACAAGAGACCCAGTACTTC.

The V call is TRBV5-1, the J call TRBJ1-4; 9 nucleotides align to TRBD1. The germline V gene has CDR1 SGHRS and CDR2 YFSETQ. The CDR3 has 16 amino acids. The V and J ends lost 3 bases and 3 bases, in that order; junction bases with no gene match: 6. CDR3 sequence (DNA): TGCGCCAGCAGCTATAAAGACAGGGGGGCTAATGAAAAACTGTTTTTT. It codes for CASSYKDRGANEKLFF. Drawing the rest from reference TRBV5-1 and TRBJ1-4, the complete variable domain is KAGVTQTPRYLIKTRGQQVTLSCSPISGHRSVSWYQQTPGQGLQFLFEYFSETQRNKGNFPGRFSGRQFSNSRSEMNVSTLELGDSALYLCASSYKDRGANEKLFFGSGTQLSVL.

This clone was seen more than once but under ten times. The chain is built from TRBV19 and TRBJ2-1; 11 bases agree with TRBD1. With 5 bases clipped from V and 7 bases from J, the junction kept 7 bases outside the gene matches. The CDR3 runs 15 residues. In germline, CDR1 is LNHDA, CDR2 SQIVND (reference sequence). The CDR3 coding sequence is TGTGCCAGTAGTTCACGGACAGGGGGCAGGAATGAGCAGTTCTTC. This translates into CASSSRTGGRNEQFF.

The rearrangement uses TRBV10-2 and TRBJ2-1; D might be TRBD2 (7 bases). The CDR3 has 13 residues. The V end lost 8 bases, the J end lost 10 bases, and 18 bases lay between the germline ends. Germline V gives CDR1 WSHSY, CDR2 SAAADI. The CDR3 sequence is CASDRPGGQEQFF. The CDR3 DNA is TGCGCCAGCGACCGACCCGGGGGGCAAGAGCAGTTCTTC.

The gene calls are TRBV10-2 and TRBJ2-1; TRBD2 aligns across 11 bases. With V trimmed by 10 bases and J by 5 bases, 10 bases remained unmatched. Germline V gene sequence: CDR1 WSHSY, CDR2 SAAADI. CDR3 length equals 15 residues. The chain's CDR3 is CATRGGLAGHNEQFF. CDR3 in DNA: TGCGCCACCCGAGGAGGACTAGCGGGCCACAATGAGCAGTTCTTC.